Listed here is a single T cell receptor beta chain. What it binds is not known. The data were produced by immunoSEQ multiplex PCR, yet TCRdb's version contains in-frame clones alone and is incomplete. Of fewer than 30,000 clones in the sample, 88% were seen once. These data come from a study of OX40 agonist ivuxolimab in advanced cancers. Study-wide background: The drug used for patients, ivuxolimab, was an agonistic anti-OX40 (CD134) antibody. Patients treated during dose escalation were battling hepatocellular carcinoma, melanoma, renal cell or head and neck cancer. Partial responses were recorded for three patients, including one with hepatocellular carcinoma and two with cutaneous melanoma. The study, taken as a whole, reports: Within 6 weeks, CD4+ and CD8+ blood T cells expanded clonally at 0.1 to 3.0 mg/kg.

Germline CDR1 reads MNHNS; CDR2 reads SASEGT. Trimming pared 4 bases from V and 3 bases from J, leaving 11 bases between. The CDR3 has 14 residues. This receptor was taken from an adult with an advanced solid tumor such as melanoma, head and neck, liver or kidney cancer. The material sequenced was CD4+ or CD8+ T cells sorted from blood, taken in a trial of the OX40 agonist ivuxolimab. The chain has TRBV6-1 and TRBJ2-3, with D possibly being TRBD2 (5 bases). CDR3 protein: CASSGLASTDTQYF. The DNA of the CDR3 is TGTGCCAGCAGTGGGCTAGCATCTACAGATACGCAGTATTTT.